The 14 T cell receptor beta chains below were found in one sample sequenced in a study of response to subunit inactivated influenza vaccine. TCRdb re-analysed the RT-PCR reads in MiXCR, keeping a single row per CDR3 protein. This repertoire shows 500,000 to 600,000 distinct CDR3 sequences, under 15% found once; its top ten account for approximately 14%. This specimen was PBMCs from blood, taken 35 to 45 days after vaccination. These receptor sequences come from a man aged 50 to 59 who received an inactivated influenza vaccine.

The chain combines TRBV3-1 with TRBJ2-5; no clear D. This CDR3 comprises 13 residues. The V gene lost 2 bases and the J gene lost 4 bases, with 8 bases spanning the gap. CDR1 LGHDT and CDR2 YNNKEL come from the germline V gene (reference sequence). The chain's CDR3 is CASSQFGRETQYF. The CDR3 bases are TGTGCCAGCAGCCAATTCGGTCGAGAGACCCAGTACTTC.

This clonotype has ten or more counts. The chain employs TRBV28 and TRBJ1-2; D unclear. The V end was cut by 4 bases, the J end by 4 bases, with 19 bases between. Germline V CDR1 and CDR2: MDHEN, SYDVKM. The CDR3 consists of 16 residues. The CDR3: CASSSPPASGSYGYTF. The DNA for the CDR3 is TGTGCCAGCAGTTCCCCCCCCGCCTCTGGGAGCTATGGCTACACCTTC.

This chain uses TRBV6-5 with TRBJ2-1; 7 positions agree with TRBD1. The V and J ends lost 1 base and 5 bases, in that order; junction bases with no gene match: 2. This CDR3 region has 14 residues. CDR1 and CDR2 from the germline V gene are MNHEY and SVGAGI. The CDR3 region is CASSYLGTDNEQFF. The CDR3 bases are TGTGCCAGCAGTTACTTAGGGACAGACAATGAGCAGTTCTTC.

The CDR3: CASSYATTGVTSPLHF. The CDR3 nucleotides are TGTGCCAGCAGTTACGCTACCACAGGGGTAACTTCACCCCTCCACTTT. The chain combines TRBV6-2 or TRBV6-3 with TRBJ1-6, with TRBD1 matching 7 bases. The CDR3 extends over 16 amino acids. The ends lost 2 bases at V and 9 bases at J; junction bases unmatched: 10. The germline V gene has CDR1 MNHEY and CDR2 SVGEGT.

The chain is built from TRBV5-1 and TRBJ2-5; 13 bases map to TRBD2. Germline CDR1 is SGHRS and CDR2 is YFSETQ. Trimming at V came to 4 bases and at J to 5 bases, leaving 5 bases not matched to a gene. The CDR3 runs to 15 residues. CDR3 amino acids: CASSQGLAGKETQYF. The CDR3 DNA is TGCGCCAGCAGCCAGGGACTAGCGGGAAAGGAGACCCAGTACTTC.

This clonotype was picked up many times. One junction end disagrees with the germline gene, perhaps due to a read error. The chain uses TRBV7-2 and TRBJ2-7; TRBD2 matches at 14 bases. The CDR3 is 16 amino acids. Germline-derived CDR1 and CDR2 are SGHTA and FQGNSA. The CDR3 loop reads CASSLGLAGGSYEQYF. The CDR3 region has the DNA TGTGCCAGCAGTTTAGGACTAGCGGGAGGCTCCTACGAGCAGTACTTC.

This clonotype was observed a handful of times. J is TRBJ2-1 and V is TRBV5-1; D perhaps matches TRBD2 (5 bases). Germline values: CDR1 SGHRS, CDR2 YFSETQ. Trimming took 3 bases from V and 9 from J, leaving 22 bases between them. This CDR3 has 16 residues. Here the CDR3 DNA reads TGCGCCAGCAGCTCGGAGACGGGCGGGCTGGGCGGTGAGCAGTTCTTC. This translates into CASSSETGGLGGEQFF.

A few counts support this clonotype. V gene TRBV12-3 or TRBV12-4 combines with J gene TRBJ2-7, with 8 nucleotides matching TRBD1. CDR3 length equals 14 residues. With 4 bases clipped from V and 9 bases from J, the junction kept 11 bases outside the gene matches. The CDR3 reads CASSSTDRVARQYF. The CDR3 bases are TGTGCCAGCAGTTCAACGGACAGGGTGGCCCGGCAGTACTTC.

The chain couples TRBV9 to TRBJ2-7, with D possibly called TRBD1 or TRBD2 (5 bases each). This CDR3 contains 12 residues. V lost 2 bases and J lost 3, with 6 bases in between. Germline lookup yields CDR1 SGDLS and CDR2 YYNGEE. The CDR3 DNA follows: TGTGCCAGCAGCGTGGGGGACTACGAGCAGTACTTC. Protein: CASSVGDYEQYF.

The V and J genes are TRBV9 and TRBJ2-5; 12 bases are a match to TRBD1. Per germline, CDR1 SGDLS and CDR2 YYNGEE. V was clipped by 1 base and J by 1 base; unmatched bases: 2. This CDR3 spans 16 amino acids. CDR3 protein: CASSVSGQGAQETQYF. The CDR3 DNA follows: TGTGCCAGCAGCGTATCGGGACAGGGGGCCCAAGAGACCCAGTACTTC.

The sample holds a few counts of this clonotype. The chain couples TRBV5-1 to TRBJ1-1, with D unclear. The V end was cut by 2 bases, the J end by 0 bases, with 17 bases between. This CDR3 is 17 amino acids long. CDR1 is SGHRS and CDR2 is YFSETQ in the germline V gene. In nucleotides, the CDR3 is TGCGCCAGCAGCTTACCGAACAGCCTTTCAATGAACACTGAAGCTTTCTTT. Encoded protein: CASSLPNSLSMNTEAFF.

Many counts were recorded for this clonotype. CDR3 in amino acids: CSARDGGLAGGRNTGELFF. The CDR3 region has the DNA TGCAGTGCTAGAGATGGGGGACTAGCGGGGGGAAGGAACACCGGGGAGCTGTTTTTT. V and J are TRBV20-1 and TRBJ2-2, with TRBD2 matching 15 bases. Germline V gene data show CDR1 as DFQATT and CDR2 as SNEGSKA (reference sequence). The V and J ends lost 0 bases and 1 base, in that order; junction bases with no gene match: 6. The CDR3 runs 19 residues.

This clonotype was detected many times. V is TRBV15 and J is TRBJ2-5, with D possibly matching TRBD1 (6 bases). The V end lost 3 bases, the J end lost 0 bases, and 11 bases lay between the germline ends. Germline V gene data show CDR1 as LNHNV and CDR2 as YYDKDF (reference sequence). The CDR3 contains 15 residues. In DNA form, the CDR3 reads TGTGCCACCAGCAGTGGTGACAGGTACCAAGAGACCCAGTACTTC. Translating gives CATSSGDRYQETQYF.

The gene calls are TRBV20-1 and TRBJ2-3, with 8 positions matching TRBD1. CDR1 is DFQATT and CDR2 is SNEGSKA in the germline V gene (reference sequence). This CDR3 has 14 amino acids. The junction had 4 bases not matched to a gene; V was cut back by 1 base and J by 4 bases. The CDR3 is CSARGWTGSDTQYF. DNA of the CDR3: TGCAGTGCTAGAGGATGGACAGGGTCAGATACGCAGTATTTT.